One sample yielded the 18 T cell receptor beta chains listed below, sequenced in a study of T cells in Graves' hyperthyroidism and ophthalmopathy. Template material for amplifying TCR beta CDR3 regions consisted of RNA transcripts. The HTBI set primed first-round TCR CDR3 RT-PCR. TCRdb reprocessed the multiplex PCR reads with MiXCR, giving one entry per CDR3 protein. The table lists a few hundred thousand distinct CDR3 sequences, approximately 14% of them singletons, with 5.8% in the top ten. The sequencing input was blood. All receptors derive from a woman aged 25 to 39 with Graves' hyperthyroidism that later progressed to Graves' ophthalmopathy.

This clonotype has ten or more counts. The chain employs TRBV2 and TRBJ2-2, with unresolved D. Germline CDR1 SNHLY, CDR2 FYNNEI. CDR3 length equals 13 residues. Trimming stripped 4 bases from V and 7 bases from J, with 10 bases between. CDR3 sequence reads: CASSGPTGGELFF. The CDR3 DNA sequence: TGTGCCAGCAGTGGGCCCACCGGCGGGGAGCTGTTTTTT. Looking up the rest from reference TRBV2 and TRBJ2-2 gives the full variable domain: EPEVTQTPSHQVTQMGQEVILRCVPISNHLYFYWYRQILGQKVEFLVSFYNNEISEKSEIFDDQFSVERPDGSNFTLKIRSTKLEDSAMYFCASSGPTGGELFFGEGSRLTVL.

This clonotype was detected many times. V and J are TRBV30 and TRBJ1-4; D call uncertain. Looked up from germline, CDR1 is GTSNPN and CDR2 is SVGIG (reference sequence). The germline V and J ends were trimmed by 2 bases and 7 bases, with 8 bases remaining between them. The CDR3 is made up of 12 amino acids. Here the CDR3 DNA reads TGTGCCTGGAGTCAAGTGGGTGAAAAACTGTTTTTT. Translation gives CAWSQVGEKLFF. The variable domain in full, with the rest retrieved from reference TRBV30 and TRBJ1-4, is SQTIHQWPATLVQPVGSPLSLECTVEGTSNPNLYWYRQAAGRGLQLLFYSVGIGQISSEVPQNLSASRPQDRQFILSSKKLLLSDSGFYLCAWSQVGEKLFFGSGTQLSVL.

The chain is built from TRBV27 and TRBJ1-5; TRBD1 is a possible D gene (6 bases). Germline V gene lookup returns CDR1 MNHEY and CDR2 SMNVEV (reference sequence). V was cut by 3 bases and J by 5 bases, with 11 bases left in between. The CDR3 loop spans 14 amino acids. CDR3 DNA: TGTGCCAGCAGTTTTGCAGGGGACTATCAGCCCCAGCATTTT. The encoded protein is CASSFAGDYQPQHF.

A note on this clonotype: This may be a read error: a much more frequent sequence differs by one nucleotide. The rearrangement links TRBV2 to TRBJ1-2; D gene unclear. CDR1 and CDR2 from the germline V gene are SNHLY and FYNNEI. The CDR3 runs 12 residues. The CDR3 is CASSEALPGHTF. CDR3 bases: TGTGCCAGCAGTGAAGCGCTTCCTGGCCACACCTTC.

The genes are TRBV25-1 and TRBJ1-5; 12 nucleotides match TRBD1. After removal of 5 bases from V and 5 bases from J, the junction contained 10 bases not matched to a gene. The CDR3 length is 17 residues. CDR1 and CDR2 (germline): MGHDK, SYGVNS. The CDR3 loop reads CASSQAGTGGADQPQHF. CDR3 bases: TGTGCCAGCAGTCAAGCGGGGACAGGGGGCGCGGATCAGCCCCAGCATTTT.

This clonotype was seen ten or more times. This chain connects TRBV18 to TRBJ1-2; D not certain. The V end lost 3 bases, the J end lost 4 bases, and 9 bases lay between the germline ends. CDR1 is KGHSH and CDR2 is LQKENI in the germline V gene. CDR3 length equals 13 residues. DNA of the CDR3: TGTGCCAGCTCACCGAACACCATCTATGGCTACACCTTC. It yields the protein CASSPNTIYGYTF. Together with reference TRBV18 and TRBJ1-2, the CDR3 gives the full variable domain: NAGVMQNPRHLVRRRGQEARLRCSPMKGHSHVYWYRQLPEEGLKFMVYLQKENIIDESGMPKERFSAEFPKEGPSILRIQQVVRGDSAAYFCASSPNTIYGYTFGSGTRLTVV.

This clonotype was seen ten or more times. The CDR3 spells CASSRAYSPLHF. The DNA for the CDR3 is TGTGCCAGCAGTAGAGCTTATTCACCCCTCCACTTT. The chain carries TRBV27 and TRBJ1-6; no clear D. Trimming took off 5 bases at V and 8 bases at J, with 7 bases between the two ends. Germline values: CDR1 MNHEY, CDR2 SMNVEV (reference sequence). The CDR3 runs to 12 residues.

This clonotype was counted at least ten times. The genes are TRBV7-2 and TRBJ2-5; D gene ambiguous. V dropped 2 bases and J dropped 5 bases, with 9 bases sitting between them. Germline V gives CDR1 SGHTA, CDR2 FQGNSA. This CDR3 is 13 amino acids long. The CDR3 sequence: CASSLNLGETQYF. The CDR3 coding sequence is TGTGCCAGCAGCTTAAACTTGGGTGAGACCCAGTACTTC. Supplemented by reference TRBV7-2 and TRBJ2-5, the full variable domain reads GAGVSQSPSNKVTEKGKDVELRCDPISGHTALYWYRQSLGQGLEFLIYFQGNSAPDKSGLPSDRFSAERTGGSVSTLTIQRTQQEDSAVYLCASSLNLGETQYFGPGTRLLVL.

The CDR3 DNA follows: TGTGCCAGCAGCCCCAAGAGCAGGGGTGCGATAAAAGATACGCAGTATTTT. Protein: CASSPKSRGAIKDTQYF. V usage is TRBV3-1 and J usage is TRBJ2-3, with a possible D match to TRBD1 (6 bases). The V gene's germline CDR1 is LGHDT and CDR2 YNNKEL (reference sequence). The CDR3 totals 17 residues. Trimming stripped 4 bases from V and 5 bases from J, with 22 bases between.

This clonotype was counted ten times or more. The gene calls are TRBV20-1 and TRBJ2-3; TRBD2 might be the D (7 bases). The CDR3 sequence is 14 residues long. The V end was cut by 6 bases, the J end by 6 bases, with 19 bases between. Germline lookup yields CDR1 DFQATT and CDR2 SNEGSKA (reference sequence). The CDR3 nucleotides read TGCAGTGCCCAGAGGGGGAGGGCCGGGGATACGCAGTATTTT. Translating it yields CSAQRGRAGDTQYF.

This clonotype was counted ten times or more. The chain joins TRBV11-2 to TRBJ1-1; 7 nucleotides agree with TRBD1. The CDR3 is 15 residues long. V lost 5 bases to trimming and J lost 5 bases; unmatched junction nucleotides: 11. The germline CDR1 and CDR2 sequences are SGHAT and FQNNGV. In DNA form, the CDR3 reads TGTGCCAGCAGCCTTTCGCCCGACAGGGCTACTGAAGCTTTCTTT. Protein product: CASSLSPDRATEAFF.

J is TRBJ2-3 and V is TRBV9, with D possibly called TRBD1 or TRBD2 (5 bases each). In germline, CDR1 is SGDLS, CDR2 YYNGEE. Trimming stripped 5 bases from V and 2 bases from J, with 21 bases between. CDR3 length: 17 amino acids. The DNA of the CDR3 is TGTGCCAGCAGTCCCGAGGGGAGCGGACCCCTCACAGATACGCAGTATTTT. This codes for CASSPEGSGPLTDTQYF.

This clonotype was detected ten times or more. The J gene is TRBJ2-5, the V gene TRBV5-1; D gene unclear. There are 16 residues in the CDR3. Germline loops: CDR1 SGHRS, CDR2 YFSETQ. V gave up 2 bases and J gave up 5 bases, with 19 bases separating them. Written as DNA, the CDR3 is TGCGCCAGCAGCTTAAATCCAACTGGGCAGAAGGAGACCCAGTACTTC. Translating it yields CASSLNPTGQKETQYF.

In this sample, this clonotype turned up a few times. The rearrangement joins TRBV10-2 to TRBJ2-3; weak D call: TRBD2 (6 bases). The germline V gene encodes CDR1 WSHSY and CDR2 SAAADI. The V end was cut by 6 bases, the J end by 6 bases, with 16 bases between. This CDR3 is 14 amino acids long. This chain's CDR3 is CASRTEGAWDTQYF. CDR3 nucleotide sequence: TGCGCCAGCAGGACGGAGGGAGCTTGGGATACGCAGTATTTT.

To note about this clonotype: With a much larger clone just one base away, this may be a read error. This chain connects TRBV11-3 to TRBJ1-2; D not resolved. Germline V CDR1 and CDR2: SGHNT, YENEEA. CDR3 size: 17 residues. Trimming took off 3 bases at V and 7 bases at J, with 24 bases between the two ends. The CDR3, as DNA: TGTGCCAGCAGCTTTGACGACCTCGCCTCCAGATGTCGTGGCTACACCTTC. Protein product: CASSFDDLASRCRGYTF.

The V call is TRBV7-2, the J call TRBJ2-7; D is possibly TRBD1 or TRBD2 (7 bases each). The CDR3 totals 15 residues. The germline V and J ends were trimmed by 8 bases and 2 bases, with 19 bases remaining between them. Germline CDR1 is SGHTA and CDR2 is FQGNSA. The DNA of the CDR3 is TGTGCCAGCTCGCAGGGGGAGGGCCCCCCCTACGAGCAGTACTTC. It yields the protein CASSQGEGPPYEQYF.

The table lists this clonotype with a few counts. The chain has TRBV11-3 and TRBJ1-6, with no clear D. CDR1 and CDR2 (germline): SGHNT, YENEEA. Trimming left V 5 bases short and J 4 bases short, with 6 bases between. This CDR3 is built from 13 residues. CDR3: CASSPVYNSPLHF. CDR3 nucleotide sequence: TGTGCCAGCAGCCCCGTTTATAATTCACCCCTCCACTTT.

The sample holds many counts of this clonotype. The chain is built from TRBV27 and TRBJ1-6, with TRBD1 as a possible D gene (6 bases). The CDR3 contains 16 residues. With 4 bases removed from V and 6 bases from J, the gap between germline ends came to 16 bases. Germline V CDR1 and CDR2: MNHEY, SMNVEV (reference sequence). The CDR3 loop reads CASSSGVGGLNSPLHF. In DNA, the CDR3 is TGTGCCAGCAGTTCCGGAGTTGGGGGCCTTAATTCACCCCTCCACTTT.